The rows below give T cell receptor beta chains drawn from one sample of a study of blood T cell repertoires in COVID-19. The repertoire was sequenced with immunoSEQ multiplex PCR; TCRdb's copy has only in-frame clones and lacks some. This sample has about 270,000 clones, with roughly 85% found just once. Sequenced input: PBMCs or T cells enriched from blood (not recorded which). The receptor set was obtained from a woman in her forties or fifties with acute COVID-19. Both conserved end residues are part of each CDR3. D genes are given only for firm matches. The size field is filled for only some rows; it gives once, few, many or a size class.

>TRBJ2-7|12|.|TRBV29-1|.
TGCAGCGTTGAGCGGGGCTCCTACGAGCAGTACTTC
CSVERGSYEQYF
>TRBJ1-4|16|.|TRBV5-1|.
TGCGCCAGCAGCTTGTCAGGGGTTCTTGGTAATGAAAAACTGTTTTTT
CASSLSGVLGNEKLFF
>TRBJ1-2|14|.|TRBV3-1/TRBV3-2|.
TGTGCCAGCAGCCTGGGGAGTAGGTGGAATGGCTACACCTTC
CASSLGSRWNGYTF
>TRBJ2-7|11|.|TRBV11-2|.
TGTGCCAGCACCGGGGCCTACGAGCAGTACTTC
CASTGAYEQYF
>TRBJ1-6|13|TRBD1|TRBV12-3/TRBV12-4|few
TGTGCCAGCAGTCCCAGACAGGGAGGACCCCTCCACTTT
CASSPRQGGPLHF
>TRBJ2-7|15|TRBD1|TRBV6-5|.
TGTGCCAGCAGATCCCTGGACAGGATAAACTACGAGCAGTACTTC
CASRSLDRINYEQYF
>TRBJ2-1|14|.|TRBV5-1|.
TGCGCCAGCAGCCCCGTCGGGACAATAAATGAGCAGTTCTTC
CASSPVGTINEQFF
>TRBJ1-5|14|TRBD1|TRBV6-5|.
TGTGCCAGCAGCCTCAGGGGGCCGGGTCAGCCCCAGCATTTT
CASSLRGPGQPQHF
>TRBJ2-1|15|TRBD2|TRBV12-5|.
TGTGCTAGTGGGTCTAGCGGGGGCGTAATGAGGGAGCAGTTCTTC
CASGSSGGVMREQFF
>TRBJ1-2|14|.|TRBV7-2|few
TGTGCCAGCAGCGATACAAGCATTACAGGTGGCTACACCTTC
CASSDTSITGGYTF
>TRBJ2-2|14|TRBD1|TRBV28|.
TGTGCCAGCAGGATGACAGGGGGCACCGGGGAGCTGTTTTTT
CASRMTGGTGELFF
>TRBJ2-3|15|.|TRBV19|.
TGTGCCAGTAGTACGGGAGTGAGGGGCACAGATACGCAGTATTTT
CASSTGVRGTDTQYF
>TRBJ2-3|12|.|TRBV5-1|once
TGCGCCAGCAGCTTGCAAACAGATACGCAGTATTTT
CASSLQTDTQYF
>TRBJ2-7|16|.|TRBV7-9|many
TGTGCCAGCAGCTTATTCGGAGGAAGGAGCTCCTACGAGCAGTACTTC
CASSLFGGRSSYEQYF
>TRBJ2-7|15|TRBD1|TRBV9|once
TGTGCCAGCAGCTTTACAGGGGGCGTCTCCTCCGAGCAGTACTTC
CASSFTGGVSSEQYF
>TRBJ2-2|14|.|TRBV4-3|.
TGCGCCAGCAGCGTCGGACTCGTGACCGGGGAGCTGTTTTTT
CASSVGLVTGELFF
>TRBJ1-6|17|.|TRBV27|.
TGTGCCAGCAGTTCTTTCTCGGGGAGCTCCTATAATTCACCCCTCCACTTT
CASSSFSGSSYNSPLHF
>TRBJ1-2|12|.|TRBV7-8|few
TGTGCCAGCAGCTTAGTGGGAGATGGCTACACCTTC
CASSLVGDGYTF
>TRBJ1-2|13|TRBD1|TRBV12-3/TRBV12-4|few
TGTGCCAGCAGTTTAACGGACAGGGGCGGCTACACCTTC
CASSLTDRGGYTF
>TRBJ2-5|14|TRBD1|TRBV30|.
TGTGCCTGGACATTAGGGACAGGGCAAGAGACCCAGTACTTC
CAWTLGTGQETQYF
>TRBJ2-7|15|TRBD2|TRBV4-3|.
TGCGCCAGCAGCCAAGAACGGGCGGGGGACTACGAGCAGTACTTC
CASSQERAGDYEQYF
>TRBJ2-3|15|TRBD2|TRBV18|.
TGTGCCAGCTCAACCGGACTAGTCAACACAGATACGCAGTATTTT
CASSTGLVNTDTQYF
>TRBJ1-2|14|TRBD1|TRBV19|.
TGTGCCAGTAGTATGGGGACAGTCCTGGACGGCTACACCTTC
CASSMGTVLDGYTF
>TRBJ2-1|14|.|TRBV11-2|.
TGTGCCAGCAGAAATAGCATGTCCTACAATGAGCAGTTCTTC
CASRNSMSYNEQFF
>TRBJ1-2|13|.|TRBV6-5|.
TGTGCCAGCAGCTCCAACAGGCACTATGGCTACACCTTC
CASSSNRHYGYTF
>TRBJ1-3|16|.|TRBV7-2|.
TGTGCCAGCAGCTTCTCTGAGTTCTACTCTGGAAACACCATATATTTT
CASSFSEFYSGNTIYF
>TRBJ2-5|13|.|TRBV18|.
TGTGCCAGCTCACCGGGACAACAAGAGACCCAGTACTTC
CASSPGQQETQYF
>TRBJ1-1|14|.|TRBV6-5|few
TGTGCCAGCAGTTTGCAGGGGCGGGACACTGAAGCTTTCTTT
CASSLQGRDTEAFF
>TRBJ2-7|15|TRBD1|TRBV5-4|.
TGTGCCAGCAGCTTCGAACAGGGGGCGCCTTACGAGCAGTACTTC
CASSFEQGAPYEQYF
>TRBJ1-2|15|.|TRBV9|.
TGTGCCAGCAGCGTGACCTTTCGGGGGAGCTATGGCTACACCTTC
CASSVTFRGSYGYTF
>TRBJ2-7|14|.|TRBV30|.
TGTGCCTGGCAGAGGAGAGGCCCCTCCTACGAGCAGTACTTC
CAWQRRGPSYEQYF
>TRBJ2-1|17|TRBD2|TRBV19|.
TGTGCCAGTAAGGAACTAGCGGGGGGGAAGTCCTACAATGAGCAGTTCTTC
CASKELAGGKSYNEQFF